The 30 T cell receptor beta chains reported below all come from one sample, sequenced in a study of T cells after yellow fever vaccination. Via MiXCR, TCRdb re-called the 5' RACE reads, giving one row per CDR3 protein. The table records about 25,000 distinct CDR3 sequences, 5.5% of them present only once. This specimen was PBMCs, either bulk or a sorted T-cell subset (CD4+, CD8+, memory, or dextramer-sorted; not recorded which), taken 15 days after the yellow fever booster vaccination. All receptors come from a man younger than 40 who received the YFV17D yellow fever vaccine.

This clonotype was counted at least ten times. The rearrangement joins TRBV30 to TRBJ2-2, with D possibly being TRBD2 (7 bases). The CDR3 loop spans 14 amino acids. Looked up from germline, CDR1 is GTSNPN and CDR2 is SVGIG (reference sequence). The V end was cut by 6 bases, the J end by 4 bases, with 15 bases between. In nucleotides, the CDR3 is TGTGCCTGTCCCCGAAGGGGGGGCACCGGGGAGCTGTTTTTT. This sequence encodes CACPRRGGTGELFF.

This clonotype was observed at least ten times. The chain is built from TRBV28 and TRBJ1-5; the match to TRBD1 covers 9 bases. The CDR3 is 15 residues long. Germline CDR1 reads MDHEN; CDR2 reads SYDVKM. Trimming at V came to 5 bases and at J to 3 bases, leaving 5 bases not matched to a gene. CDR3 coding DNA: TGTGCCAGCAGTACCAGACAGGGGGACAATCAGCCCCAGCATTTT. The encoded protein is CASSTRQGDNQPQHF.

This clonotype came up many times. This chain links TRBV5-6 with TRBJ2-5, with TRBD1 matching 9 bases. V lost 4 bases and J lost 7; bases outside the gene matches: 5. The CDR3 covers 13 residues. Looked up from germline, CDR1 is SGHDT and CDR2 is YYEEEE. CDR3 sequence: CASSERQGVTQYF. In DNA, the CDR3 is TGTGCCAGCAGCGAGAGACAGGGGGTGACCCAGTACTTC. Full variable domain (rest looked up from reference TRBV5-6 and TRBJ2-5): DAGVTQSPTHLIKTRGQQVTLRCSPKSGHDTVSWYQQALGQGPQFIFQYYEEEERQRGNFPDRFSGHQFPNYSSELNVNALLLGDSALYLCASSERQGVTQYFGPGTRLLVL.

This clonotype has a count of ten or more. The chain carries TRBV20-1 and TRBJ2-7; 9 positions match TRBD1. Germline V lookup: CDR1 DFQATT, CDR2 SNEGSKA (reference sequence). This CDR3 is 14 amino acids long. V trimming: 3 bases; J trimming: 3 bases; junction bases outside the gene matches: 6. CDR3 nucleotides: TGCAGTGCTAGTGGGGGACAGGGATTCTACGAGCAGTACTTC. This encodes CSASGGQGFYEQYF.

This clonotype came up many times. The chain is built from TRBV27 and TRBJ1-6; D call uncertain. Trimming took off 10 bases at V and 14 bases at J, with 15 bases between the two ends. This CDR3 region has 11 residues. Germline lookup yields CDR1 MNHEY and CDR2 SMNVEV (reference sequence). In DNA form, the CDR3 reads TGTGCCACCGGACCCAGAGGCACCCTCCACTTT. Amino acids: CATGPRGTLHF.

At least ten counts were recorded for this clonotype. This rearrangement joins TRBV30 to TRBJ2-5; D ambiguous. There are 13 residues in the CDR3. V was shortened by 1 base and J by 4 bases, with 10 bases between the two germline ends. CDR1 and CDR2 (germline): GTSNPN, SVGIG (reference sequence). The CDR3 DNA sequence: TGTGCCTGGAGTGGTATAGCTCGAGAGACCCAGTACTTC. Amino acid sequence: CAWSGIARETQYF.

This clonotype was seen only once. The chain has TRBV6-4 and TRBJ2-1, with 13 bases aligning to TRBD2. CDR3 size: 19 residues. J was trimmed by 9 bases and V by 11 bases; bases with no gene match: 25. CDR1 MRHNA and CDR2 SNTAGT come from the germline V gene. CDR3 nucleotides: TGTGCCTGCTGTTTCAGGGACGGAGGACTAGCGGGAGAAATTGGTGAGCAGTTCTTC. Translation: CACCFRDGGLAGEIGEQFF.

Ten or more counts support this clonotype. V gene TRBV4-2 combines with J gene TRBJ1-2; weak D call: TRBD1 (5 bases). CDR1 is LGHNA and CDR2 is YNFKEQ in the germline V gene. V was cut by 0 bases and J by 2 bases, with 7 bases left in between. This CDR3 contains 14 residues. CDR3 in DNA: TGTGCCAGCAGCCAAGATCCAGGGAACTATGGCTACACCTTC. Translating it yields CASSQDPGNYGYTF.

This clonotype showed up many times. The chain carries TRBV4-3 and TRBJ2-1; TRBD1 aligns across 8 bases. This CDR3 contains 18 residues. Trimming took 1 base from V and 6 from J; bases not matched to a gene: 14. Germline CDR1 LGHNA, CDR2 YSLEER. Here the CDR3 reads CASSQVYSDRVRSNEQFF. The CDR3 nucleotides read TGCGCCAGCAGCCAAGTCTATTCGGACAGGGTAAGGTCCAATGAGCAGTTCTTC.

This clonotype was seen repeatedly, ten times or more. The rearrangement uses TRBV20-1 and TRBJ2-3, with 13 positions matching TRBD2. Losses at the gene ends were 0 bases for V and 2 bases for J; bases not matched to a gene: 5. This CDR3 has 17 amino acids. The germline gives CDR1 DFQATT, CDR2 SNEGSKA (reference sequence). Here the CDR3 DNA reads TGCAGTGCTAGAGACGTAGGGACTAGCGGGGACACAGATACGCAGTATTTT. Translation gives CSARDVGTSGDTDTQYF.

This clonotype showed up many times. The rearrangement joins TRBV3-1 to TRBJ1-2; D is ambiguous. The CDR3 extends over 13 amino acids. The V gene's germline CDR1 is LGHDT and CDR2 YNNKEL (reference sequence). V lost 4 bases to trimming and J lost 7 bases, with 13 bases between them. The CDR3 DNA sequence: TGTGCCAGCAGCCCTCGGGAAGTGAGTGGCTACACCTTC. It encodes CASSPREVSGYTF.

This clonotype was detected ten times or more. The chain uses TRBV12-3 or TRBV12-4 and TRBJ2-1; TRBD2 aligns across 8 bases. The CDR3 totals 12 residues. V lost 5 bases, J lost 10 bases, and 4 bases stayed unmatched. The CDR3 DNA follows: TGTGCCAGCAGTGCAGCGGGAGAGGAGCAGTTCTTC. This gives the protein CASSAAGEEQFF.

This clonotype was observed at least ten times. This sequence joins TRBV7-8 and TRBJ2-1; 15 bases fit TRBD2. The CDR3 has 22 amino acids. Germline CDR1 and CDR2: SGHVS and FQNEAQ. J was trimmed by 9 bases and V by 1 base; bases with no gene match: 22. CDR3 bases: TGTGCCAGCAGCTTAGGAGGTTTTTCCGACAACCGGACTAGCGGGAGGGCCACTGAGCAGTTCTTC. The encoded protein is CASSLGGFSDNRTSGRATEQFF.

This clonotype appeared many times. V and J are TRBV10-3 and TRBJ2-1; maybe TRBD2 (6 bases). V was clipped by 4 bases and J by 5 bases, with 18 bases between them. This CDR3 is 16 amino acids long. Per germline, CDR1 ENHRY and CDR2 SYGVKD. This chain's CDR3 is CAISGPVGSGDNEQFF. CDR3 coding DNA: TGTGCCATCAGTGGGCCCGTGGGATCGGGAGACAATGAGCAGTTCTTC.

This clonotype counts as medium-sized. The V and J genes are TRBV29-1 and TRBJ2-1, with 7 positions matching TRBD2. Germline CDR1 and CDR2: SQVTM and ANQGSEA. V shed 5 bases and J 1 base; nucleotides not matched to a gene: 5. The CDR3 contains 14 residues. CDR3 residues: CSVLAGVSYNEQFF. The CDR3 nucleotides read TGCAGCGTTTTGGCGGGAGTTTCCTACAATGAGCAGTTCTTC.

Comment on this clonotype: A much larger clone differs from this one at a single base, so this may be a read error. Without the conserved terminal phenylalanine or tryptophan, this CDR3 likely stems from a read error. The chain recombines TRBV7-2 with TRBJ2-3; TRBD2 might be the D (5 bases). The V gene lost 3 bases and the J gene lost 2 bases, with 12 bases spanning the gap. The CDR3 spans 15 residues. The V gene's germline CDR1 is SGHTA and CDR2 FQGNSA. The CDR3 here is CASSLSGSFTDTQYL. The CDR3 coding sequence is TGTGCCAGCAGCTTGAGCGGCAGCTTCACAGATACGCAGTATCTT.

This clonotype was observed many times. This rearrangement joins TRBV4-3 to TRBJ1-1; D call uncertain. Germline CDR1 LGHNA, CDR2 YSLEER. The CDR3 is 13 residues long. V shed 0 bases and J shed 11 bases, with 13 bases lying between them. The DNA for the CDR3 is TGCGCCAGCAGCCAAGATAATGGCCTGTACGCTTTCTTT. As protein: CASSQDNGLYAFF.

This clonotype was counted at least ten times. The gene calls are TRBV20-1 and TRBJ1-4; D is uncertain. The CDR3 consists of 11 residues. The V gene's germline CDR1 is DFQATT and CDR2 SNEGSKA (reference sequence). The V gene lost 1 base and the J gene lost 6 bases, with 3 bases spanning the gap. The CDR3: CSARVDEKLFF. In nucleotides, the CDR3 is TGCAGTGCTAGAGTTGATGAAAAACTGTTTTTT.

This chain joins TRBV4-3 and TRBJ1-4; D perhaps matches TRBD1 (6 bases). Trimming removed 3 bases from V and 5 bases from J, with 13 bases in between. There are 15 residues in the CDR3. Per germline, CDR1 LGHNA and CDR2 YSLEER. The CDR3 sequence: CASSHRDTGNEKLFF. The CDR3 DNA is TGCGCCAGCAGCCACCGGGACACAGGAAATGAAAAACTGTTTTTT.

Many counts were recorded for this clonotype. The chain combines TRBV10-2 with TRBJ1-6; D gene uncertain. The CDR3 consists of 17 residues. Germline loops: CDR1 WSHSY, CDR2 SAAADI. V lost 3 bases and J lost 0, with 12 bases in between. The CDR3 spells CASSESRHSSYNSPLHF. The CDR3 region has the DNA TGCGCCAGCAGTGAATCGAGACATAGCTCCTATAATTCACCCCTCCACTTT.

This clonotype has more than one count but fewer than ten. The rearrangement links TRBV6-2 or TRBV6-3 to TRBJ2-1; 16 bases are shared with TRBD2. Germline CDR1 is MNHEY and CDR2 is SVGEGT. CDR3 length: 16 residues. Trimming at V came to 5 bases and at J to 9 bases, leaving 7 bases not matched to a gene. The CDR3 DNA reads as TGTGCCAGCAGTACCGGGACTAGCGGGAGGGCCACTGAGCAGTTCTTC. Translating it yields CASSTGTSGRATEQFF.

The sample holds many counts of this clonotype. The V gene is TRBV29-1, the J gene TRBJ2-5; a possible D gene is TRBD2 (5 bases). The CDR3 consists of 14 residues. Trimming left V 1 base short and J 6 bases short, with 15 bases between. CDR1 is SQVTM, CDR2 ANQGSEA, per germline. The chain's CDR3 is CSVEAPPGSKTQYF. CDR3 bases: TGCAGCGTTGAAGCGCCTCCGGGATCCAAGACCCAGTACTTC.

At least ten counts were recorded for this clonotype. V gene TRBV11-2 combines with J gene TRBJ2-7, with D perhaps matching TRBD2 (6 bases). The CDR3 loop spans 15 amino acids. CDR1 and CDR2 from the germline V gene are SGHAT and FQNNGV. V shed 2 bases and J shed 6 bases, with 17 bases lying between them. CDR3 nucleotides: TGTGCCAGCAGCTTAAATCCAGCGGGCCGTGTCGAGCAGTACTTC. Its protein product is CASSLNPAGRVEQYF.

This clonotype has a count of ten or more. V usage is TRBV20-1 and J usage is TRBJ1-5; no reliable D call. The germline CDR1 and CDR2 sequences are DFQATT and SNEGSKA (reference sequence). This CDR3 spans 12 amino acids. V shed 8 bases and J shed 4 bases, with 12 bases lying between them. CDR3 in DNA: TGCAGTTATGGACGTGAAAATCAGCCCCAGCATTTT. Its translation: CSYGRENQPQHF.

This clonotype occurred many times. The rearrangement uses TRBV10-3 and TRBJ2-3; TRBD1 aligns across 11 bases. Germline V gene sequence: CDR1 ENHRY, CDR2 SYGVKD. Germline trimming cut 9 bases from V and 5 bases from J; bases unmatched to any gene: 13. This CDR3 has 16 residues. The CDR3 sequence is CAIARGTGGRKDTQYF. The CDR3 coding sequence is TGTGCCATAGCTAGAGGGACAGGGGGAAGGAAAGATACGCAGTATTTT.

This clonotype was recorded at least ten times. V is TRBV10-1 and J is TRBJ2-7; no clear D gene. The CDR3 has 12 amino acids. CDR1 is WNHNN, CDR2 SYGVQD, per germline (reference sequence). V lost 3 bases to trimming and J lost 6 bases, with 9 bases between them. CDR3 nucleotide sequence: TGCGCCAGCAGTGATTCGTCTACCGAGCAGTACTTC. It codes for CASSDSSTEQYF.

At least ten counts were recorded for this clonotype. DNA of the CDR3: TGTGCCGTCAAGCGGGAGGGCCGGGCAGATACGCAGTATTTT. It is translated as CAVKREGRADTQYF. The gene calls are TRBV7-6 and TRBJ2-3; 10 bases are a match to TRBD2. This CDR3 contains 14 residues. The V gene's germline CDR1 is SGHVS and CDR2 FNYEAQ. Germline trimming cut 11 bases from V and 4 bases from J; bases unmatched to any gene: 9.

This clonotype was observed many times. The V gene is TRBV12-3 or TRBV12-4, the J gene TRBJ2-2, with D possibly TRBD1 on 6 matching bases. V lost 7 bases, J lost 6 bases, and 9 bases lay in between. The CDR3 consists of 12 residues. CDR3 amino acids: CASNKGAGELFF. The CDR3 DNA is TGTGCCAGCAATAAGGGGGCCGGGGAGCTGTTTTTT.

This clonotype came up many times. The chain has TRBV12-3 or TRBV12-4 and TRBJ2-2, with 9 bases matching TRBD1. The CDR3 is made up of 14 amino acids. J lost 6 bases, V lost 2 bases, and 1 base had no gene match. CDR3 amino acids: CASSLTGGAGELFF. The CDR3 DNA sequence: TGTGCCAGCAGTTTAACAGGGGGCGCCGGGGAGCTGTTTTTT.

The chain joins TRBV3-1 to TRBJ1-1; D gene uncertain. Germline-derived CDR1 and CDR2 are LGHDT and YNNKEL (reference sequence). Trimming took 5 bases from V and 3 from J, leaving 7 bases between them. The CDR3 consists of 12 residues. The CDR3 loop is CASSTWDTEAFF. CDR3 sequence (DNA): TGTGCCAGCAGCACCTGGGACACTGAAGCTTTCTTT.